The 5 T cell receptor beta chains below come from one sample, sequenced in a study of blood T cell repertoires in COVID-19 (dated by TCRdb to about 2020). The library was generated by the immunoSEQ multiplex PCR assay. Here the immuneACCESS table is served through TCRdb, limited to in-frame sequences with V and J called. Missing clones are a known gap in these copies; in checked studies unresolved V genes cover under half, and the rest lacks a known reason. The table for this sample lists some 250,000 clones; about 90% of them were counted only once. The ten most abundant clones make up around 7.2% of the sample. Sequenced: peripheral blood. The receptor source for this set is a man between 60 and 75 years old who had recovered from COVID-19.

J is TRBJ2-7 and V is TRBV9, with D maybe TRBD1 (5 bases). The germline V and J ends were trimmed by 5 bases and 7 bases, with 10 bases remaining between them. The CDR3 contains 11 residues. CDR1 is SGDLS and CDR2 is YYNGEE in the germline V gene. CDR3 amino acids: CASSQGREQYF. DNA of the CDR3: TGTGCCAGCAGTCAGGGCCGGGAGCAGTACTTC.

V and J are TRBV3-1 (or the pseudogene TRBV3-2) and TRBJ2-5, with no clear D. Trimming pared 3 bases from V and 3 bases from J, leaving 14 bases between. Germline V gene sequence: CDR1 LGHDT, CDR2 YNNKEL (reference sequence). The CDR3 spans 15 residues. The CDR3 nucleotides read TGTGCCAGCAGCCAGAACACCAACCCAAAAGAGACCCAGTACTTC. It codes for CASSQNTNPKETQYF.

The CDR3 region is CASSWGRGNEKLFF. DNA for the CDR3: TGCGCCAGCAGCTGGGGGCGCGGGAATGAAAAACTGTTTTTT. The genes are TRBV5-1 and TRBJ1-4, with a possible D match to TRBD1 (6 bases). Germline V gene data show CDR1 as SGHRS and CDR2 as YFSETQ. Deletions cut 3 bases from V and 5 bases from J, with 11 bases between. The CDR3 is 14 amino acids.

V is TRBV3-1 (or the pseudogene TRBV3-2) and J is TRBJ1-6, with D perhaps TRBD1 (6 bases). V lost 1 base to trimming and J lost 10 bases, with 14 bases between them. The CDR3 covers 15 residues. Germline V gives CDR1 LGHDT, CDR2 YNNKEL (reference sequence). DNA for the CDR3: TGTGCCAGCAGCCAAGGGGGGGGCCCAGGCTCACCCCTCCACTTT. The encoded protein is CASSQGGGPGSPLHF.

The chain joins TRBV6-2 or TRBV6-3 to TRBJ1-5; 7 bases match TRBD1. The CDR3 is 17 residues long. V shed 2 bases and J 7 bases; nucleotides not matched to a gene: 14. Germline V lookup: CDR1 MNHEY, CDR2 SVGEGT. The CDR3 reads CASSYRRQLRGRQPQHF. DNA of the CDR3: TGTGCCAGCAGTTACCGAAGGCAACTCAGGGGGAGACAGCCCCAGCATTTT.